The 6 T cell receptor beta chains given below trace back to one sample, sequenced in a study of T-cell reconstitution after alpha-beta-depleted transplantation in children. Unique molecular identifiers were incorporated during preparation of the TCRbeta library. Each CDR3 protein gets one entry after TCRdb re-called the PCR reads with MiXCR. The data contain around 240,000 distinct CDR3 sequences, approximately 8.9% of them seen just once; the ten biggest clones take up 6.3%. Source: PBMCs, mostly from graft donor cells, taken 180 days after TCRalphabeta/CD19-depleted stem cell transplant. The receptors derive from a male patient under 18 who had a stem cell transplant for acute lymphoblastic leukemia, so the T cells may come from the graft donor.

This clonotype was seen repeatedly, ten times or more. CDR3 loop: CSVEGPGGILETQYF. In nucleotides, the CDR3 is TGCAGCGTTGAAGGACCCGGAGGAATACTAGAGACCCAGTACTTC. The rearrangement uses TRBV29-1 and TRBJ2-5; TRBD2 might be the D (5 bases). In germline, CDR1 is SQVTM, CDR2 ANQGSEA. This CDR3 comprises 15 residues. Trimming left V 1 base short and J 4 bases short, with 16 bases between.

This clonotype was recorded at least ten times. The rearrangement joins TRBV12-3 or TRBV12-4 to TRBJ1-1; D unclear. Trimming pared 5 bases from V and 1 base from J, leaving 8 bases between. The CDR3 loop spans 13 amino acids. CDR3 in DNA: TGTGCCAGCAGTCCTAGTCCGAACACTGAAGCTTTCTTT. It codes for CASSPSPNTEAFF.

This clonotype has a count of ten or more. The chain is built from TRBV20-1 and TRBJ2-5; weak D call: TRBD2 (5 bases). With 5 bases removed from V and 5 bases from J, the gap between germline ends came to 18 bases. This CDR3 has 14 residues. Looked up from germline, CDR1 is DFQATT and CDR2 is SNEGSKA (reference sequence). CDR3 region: CSADWTGTRETQYF. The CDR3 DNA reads TGCAGTGCTGATTGGACTGGCACGAGGGAGACCCAGTACTTC.

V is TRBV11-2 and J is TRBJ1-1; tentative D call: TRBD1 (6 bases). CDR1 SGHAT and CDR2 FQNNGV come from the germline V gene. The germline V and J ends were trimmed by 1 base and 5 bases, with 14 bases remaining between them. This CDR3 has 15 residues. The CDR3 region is CASSLVYRRGTEAFF. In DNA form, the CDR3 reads TGTGCCAGCAGCTTAGTGTACAGGAGGGGGACTGAAGCTTTCTTT.

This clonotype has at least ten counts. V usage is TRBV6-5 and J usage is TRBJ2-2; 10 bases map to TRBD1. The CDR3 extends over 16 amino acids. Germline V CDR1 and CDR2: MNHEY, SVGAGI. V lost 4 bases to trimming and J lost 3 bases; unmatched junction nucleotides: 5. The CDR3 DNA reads TGTGCCAGCAGTTCAGACAGGGGGCGTTACACCGGGGAGCTGTTTTTT. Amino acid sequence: CASSSDRGRYTGELFF.

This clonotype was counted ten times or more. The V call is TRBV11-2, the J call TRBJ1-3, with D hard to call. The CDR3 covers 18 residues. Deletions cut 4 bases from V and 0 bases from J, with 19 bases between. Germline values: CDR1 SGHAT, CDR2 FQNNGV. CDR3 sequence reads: CASSSLPWVDSSGNTIYF. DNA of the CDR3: TGTGCCAGCAGCTCTCTTCCGTGGGTAGACTCCTCTGGAAACACCATATATTTT.